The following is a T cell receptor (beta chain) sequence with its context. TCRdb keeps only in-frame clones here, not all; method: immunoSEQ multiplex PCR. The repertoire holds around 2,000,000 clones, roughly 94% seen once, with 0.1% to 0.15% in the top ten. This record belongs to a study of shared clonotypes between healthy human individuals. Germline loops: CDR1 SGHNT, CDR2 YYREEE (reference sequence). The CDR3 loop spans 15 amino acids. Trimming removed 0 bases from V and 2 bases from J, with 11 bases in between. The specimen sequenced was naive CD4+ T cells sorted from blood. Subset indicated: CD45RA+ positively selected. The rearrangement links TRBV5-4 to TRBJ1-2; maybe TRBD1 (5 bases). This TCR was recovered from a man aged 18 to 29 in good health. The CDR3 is CASSLAAGINYGYTF. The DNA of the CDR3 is TGTGCCAGCAGCTTGGCGGCAGGGATAAACTATGGCTACACCTTC.